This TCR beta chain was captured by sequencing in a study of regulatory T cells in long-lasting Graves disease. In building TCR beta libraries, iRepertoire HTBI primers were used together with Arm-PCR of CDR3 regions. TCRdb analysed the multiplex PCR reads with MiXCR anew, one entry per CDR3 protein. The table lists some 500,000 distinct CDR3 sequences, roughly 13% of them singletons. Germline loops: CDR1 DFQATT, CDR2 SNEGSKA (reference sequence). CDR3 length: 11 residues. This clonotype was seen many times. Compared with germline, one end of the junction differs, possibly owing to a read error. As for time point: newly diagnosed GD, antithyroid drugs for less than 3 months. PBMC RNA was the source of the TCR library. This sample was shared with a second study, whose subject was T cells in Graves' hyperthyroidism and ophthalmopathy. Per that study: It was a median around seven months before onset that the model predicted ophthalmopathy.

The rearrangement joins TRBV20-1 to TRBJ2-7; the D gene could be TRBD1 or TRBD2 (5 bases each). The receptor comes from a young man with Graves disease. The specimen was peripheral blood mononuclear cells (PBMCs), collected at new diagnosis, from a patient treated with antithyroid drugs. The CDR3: CSATGPLGVDF. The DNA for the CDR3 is TGCAGTGCTACGGGACCGCTCGGTGTTGATTTC.